Here is one TCR beta chain with its context. The germline V gene has CDR1 DFQATT and CDR2 SNEGSKA (reference sequence). The CDR3 contains 14 residues. V lost 5 bases, J lost 2 bases, and 16 bases lay in between. The entry originates in a study of patients and donors after allogeneic stem cell transplantation. TCRdb re-derived calls from the RT-PCR reads in MiXCR, one entry per CDR3 protein. The sample yields 920,000 or so distinct CDR3 sequences, 15% to 20% seen once. Sequenced: blood, either unsorted or a sorted T cell fraction (not recorded which). This chain uses TRBV20-1 with TRBJ2-7; D may be TRBD1 (6 bases). This receptor was identified in a human donor who was either an allogeneic HSCT recipient or a stem cell or donor lymphocyte infusion donor (not recorded which). It is not recorded whose cells these are; they may come from a transplant donor. The CDR3 protein is CSALTQGTPYEQYF. The CDR3 DNA sequence: TGCAGTGCTCTGACTCAGGGGACCCCCTACGAGCAGTACTTC.